This T cell receptor (beta chain) was sequenced in a study of blood T cell repertoires in COVID-19. About the study: Both acute and convalescent COVID-19 samples were obtained from the United States, Italy and Spain. T cells, B-cell-depleted T cells, or PBMCs provided the cDNA or gDNA that served as material.

In the source study's methods: Using reference gene primer amplification, nucleated cell counts were estimated. TCRdb's table, derived via immunoSEQ multiplex PCR, lists solely in-frame clones and lacks some. V, J and clone size derive from that table, while D and trimming were established from the DNA sequence. Altogether under 350,000 clones are present, around 88% being singletons, with the ten largest covering about 4.6%. CDR1 MNHEY and CDR2 SVGAGI come from the germline V gene. The CDR3 runs to 15 residues. The V end was cut by 0 bases, the J end by 10 bases, with 13 bases between. The receptor was derived from a man aged 40-49 years with acute or convalescent COVID-19. Sample: peripheral blood. The chain employs TRBV6-5 and TRBJ1-6; D is unresolved. CDR3 sequence reads: CASSYSSGRGSPLHF. The CDR3 DNA sequence: TGTGCCAGCAGTTACTCGAGCGGGCGCGGATCACCCCTCCACTTT.